Below, one TCR beta chain is given with its context. This sample was included in a study of blood T cell repertoires in COVID-19. Study-level information: The United States, Italy and Spain provided the acute and convalescent COVID-19 samples. PBMCs, B-cell-depleted T cells, or T cells provided the cDNA or gDNA that made up the material.

The authors' processing: Reference gene primer amplification gave estimated nucleated cell counts. This table comes from immunoSEQ multiplex PCR, and its TCRdb copy is limited to in-frame clones, with some not included. Clone size and V and J calls were adopted from that table, with D and trimming inferred from the DNA. The data hold over 150,000 clones, with about four fifths observed a single time. CDR1 MNHEY and CDR2 SVGAGI come from the germline V gene. This CDR3 has 14 amino acids. V gave up 7 bases and J gave up 2 bases; unmatched junction bases: 4. Source material: peripheral blood. The sequence derives from a woman aged 55-70 years with acute or convalescent COVID-19. This chain connects TRBV6-5 to TRBJ2-2, with TRBD1 identical over 7 bases. The CDR3 coding sequence is TGTGCCAGCACAAGGGGGCCCAACACCGGGGAGCTGTTTTTT. Translated, it gives CASTRGPNTGELFF.